These T cell receptor beta chains were read from a single sample in a study of regulatory T cells in long-lasting Graves disease. From the multiplex PCR reads, TCRdb called clonotypes with MiXCR, one entry per CDR3 protein. The repertoire has some 370,000 distinct CDR3 sequences, less than 25% of them found once; the top ten carry less than 25%. Here the sequenced sample was peripheral blood mononuclear cells (PBMCs), taken when the disease was refractory, from a patient treated with antithyroid drugs. The receptors shown here come from a female donor with Graves disease. The CDR3 runs from the conserved cysteine through the conserved F or W.

j_gene	v_gene	CDR3aa
TRBJ1-5	TRBV28	CASRRSRDRNNQPQHF
TRBJ2-7	TRBV9	CASSVVPVTYEQYF
.	TRBV12-3/TRBV12-4	CASSEGLVSETQYF
TRBJ2-2	TRBV30	CAWRRDTGELFF
TRBJ2-7	TRBV20-1	CSARGDALEQYF
TRBJ1-5	TRBV20-1	CSVQNSAGASNQPQHF
TRBJ1-5	TRBV6-2/TRBV6-3	CASSYSVSLMNQPQHF
TRBJ2-6	TRBV5-1	CASSLHSAYSGANVLTF
TRBJ1-2	TRBV28	CASRETAGYTF
TRBJ2-1	TRBV11-2	CASSLRALAGERRTFF
TRBJ2-7	TRBV18	CASSPTTSLPLEQYF
TRBJ1-2	TRBV10-2	CASSELQGADYGYTF
TRBJ2-2	TRBV19	CASSIGGDTGELFF
TRBJ1-5	TRBV9	CASSPGQGFNQPQHF
TRBJ2-1	TRBV10-3	CASNSGLANNEQFF
TRBJ1-4	TRBV7-9	CASSQGHVEKLFF
TRBJ1-3	TRBV18	CASSKDRASGNTIYF
TRBJ1-5	TRBV28	CANSTSVFNQPQHF
TRBJ2-3	TRBV28	CASLNGQASTDTQYF
TRBJ1-1	TRBV5-1	CASSEAGATEAFF
TRBJ2-5	TRBV10-3	CATGEGLGIQETQYF
TRBJ1-4	TRBV25-1	CASSETKGEKLFF
TRBJ1-2	TRBV10-3	CATTGTGGVGYTF
TRBJ1-5	TRBV28	CASSLRTGASNQPQHF
TRBJ2-7	TRBV2	CATGEGYYEQYF
TRBJ2-3	TRBV9	CASSGTSGGTDTQYF
TRBJ2-5	TRBV28	CASSLWAPTRPQETQYF
TRBJ1-2	TRBV7-9	CASRTGTNYGYTF
TRBJ1-6	TRBV29-1	CSVGEAMDSPLHF
TRBJ1-1	TRBV3-1	CASSQGYTEAFF
TRBJ2-7	TRBV7-9	CASSRTEPYEQYF
TRBJ2-5	TRBV28	CASSLVSPETQYF
TRBJ2-2	TRBV20-1	CSARGLAGGWAGELFF
TRBJ1-1	TRBV7-2	CASSSGTVGKAFF
TRBJ2-5	TRBV12-3/TRBV12-4	CASSRTAEDDQYF
TRBJ2-5	TRBV6-5	CASSYSWGTQETQYF
TRBJ2-7	TRBV9	CASSVGGGPTYEQYF
TRBJ1-4	TRBV15	CATSRDRQGKRNEKLFF
TRBJ1-1	TRBV4-3	CASSRIGGAGTEAFF
TRBJ2-5	TRBV28	CASGGRALVQETQYF
TRBJ2-2	TRBV2	CASSDRLGELFF
TRBJ2-5	TRBV2	CASSARRNQETQYF
TRBJ1-5	TRBV11-2	CASSLGSRNQPQHF
TRBJ2-1	TRBV7-3	CASSLTGYYNEQFF
TRBJ2-6	TRBV6-5	CASSYEGTGANVLTF
TRBJ2-7	TRBV20-1	CSARSEDRAYEQYF
TRBJ2-7	TRBV13	CASSLFGGETYEQYF
TRBJ1-5	TRBV9	CASSVGDRDQPQHF
TRBJ2-7	TRBV7-9	CASSPGTGGMYEQYF
TRBJ1-6	TRBV7-2	CASSRGQGHSPLHF
TRBJ1-5	TRBV6-1	CASIPGQGSEWRGWGQPQHF
TRBJ1-2	TRBV27	CASSLSSFWRNMDGYTF
TRBJ2-7	TRBV7-2	CATSLARQSYEQYF